The 23 T cell receptor beta chains reported below all come from one sample, sequenced in a study of T cell repertoires in cytomegalovirus infection. TCRdb itself ran the reads through MiXCR, one entry per CDR3 protein. The profile shows approximately 730,000 distinct CDR3 sequences, about 30% of them singletons. For these receptors, no antigen is known. Sequenced here: cultured PBMCs, sampled from culture after CMV antigen stimulation. The receptors here all came from a human donor in good health (CMV status not recorded). Some clones in this sample may be carry-over from other donors' samples.

This clonotype has more than one count but fewer than ten. The rearrangement links TRBV7-8 to TRBJ2-7; D is tentatively TRBD1 or TRBD2 (6 bases each). CDR1 is SGHVS and CDR2 is FQNEAQ in the germline V gene. The V end was cut by 5 bases, the J end by 3 bases, with 17 bases between. This CDR3 is built from 15 residues. In DNA, the CDR3 is TGTGCCAGCAGCACTCTCGGGGGCTTGCGCTACGAGCAGTACTTC. Protein product: CASSTLGGLRYEQYF.

This clonotype was seen ten or more times. The V and J genes are TRBV7-9 and TRBJ2-5; the match to TRBD1 covers 8 bases. The CDR3 totals 15 residues. The V gene end was trimmed by 5 bases and the J gene end by 5 bases; junction bases not matched to a gene: 10. In germline, CDR1 is SEHNR, CDR2 FQNEAQ (reference sequence). CDR3 in DNA: TGTGCCAGCAGCCACTTGGGACAGGACGGCGAGACCCAGTACTTC. Its translation: CASSHLGQDGETQYF.

CDR3 protein: CASRSGLAGGPGTDTQYF. DNA of the CDR3: TGCGCCAGCAGGTCAGGCCTAGCGGGGGGGCCTGGCACAGATACGCAGTATTTT. The chain has TRBV5-1 and TRBJ2-3; 12 nucleotides match TRBD2. Germline loops: CDR1 SGHRS, CDR2 YFSETQ. J was trimmed by 1 base and V by 5 bases; bases with no gene match: 11. CDR3 length: 18 residues. Drawing the rest from reference TRBV5-1 and TRBJ2-3, the complete variable domain is KAGVTQTPRYLIKTRGQQVTLSCSPISGHRSVSWYQQTPGQGLQFLFEYFSETQRNKGNFPGRFSGRQFSNSRSEMNVSTLELGDSALYLCASRSGLAGGPGTDTQYFGPGTRLTVL.

The chain recombines TRBV11-1 with TRBJ2-7; TRBD1 agrees at 9 bases. The germline CDR1 and CDR2 sequences are SGHAT and FQDESV (reference sequence). V was pared by 5 bases and J by 3 bases, with 8 bases of the junction left unmatched. The CDR3 is made up of 15 amino acids. Here the CDR3 reads CASSNTGTGFYEQYF. The CDR3 DNA reads as TGTGCCAGCAGCAATACCGGGACAGGGTTCTACGAGCAGTACTTC.

The chain employs TRBV10-3 and TRBJ2-3; TRBD2 matches at 8 bases. V dropped 7 bases and J dropped 4; count of bases not matched to a gene: 10. CDR3 size: 15 residues. Germline V lookup: CDR1 ENHRY, CDR2 SYGVKD. The CDR3 sequence is CAIMSIAGRADTQYF. The CDR3 DNA is TGTGCCATCATGAGTATAGCGGGAAGGGCAGATACGCAGTATTTT.

This chain links TRBV12-3 or TRBV12-4 with TRBJ1-5, with 7 bases matching TRBD1. The V segment lost 7 bases and the J segment 9 bases; nucleotides outside the gene matches: 9. The CDR3 loop spans 13 amino acids. In DNA, the CDR3 is TGTGCCAGCACACAGGGGACGGTTTGGCCCCAGCATTTT. This codes for CASTQGTVWPQHF.

The table lists this clonotype with many counts. This chain links TRBV12-3 or TRBV12-4 with TRBJ1-5, with 8 positions matching TRBD1. The CDR3 runs 16 residues. V lost 5 bases to trimming and J lost 4 bases; unmatched junction nucleotides: 10. CDR3 nucleotides: TGTGCCAGCAGTCCCGGACAGGGCGTGGGTAATCAGCCCCAGCATTTT. This codes for CASSPGQGVGNQPQHF.

This clonotype was recorded a few times. The chain links TRBV11-2 to TRBJ2-1; 10 bases are a match to TRBD1. The CDR3 contains 16 residues. V was clipped by 5 bases and J by 7 bases; unmatched bases: 11. In germline, CDR1 is SGHAT, CDR2 FQNNGV. CDR3 DNA: TGTGCCAGCAGCCTATACCGGGACAGGGGCTTAAATGAGCAGTTCTTC. Amino acid sequence: CASSLYRDRGLNEQFF.

CDR3 loop: CASSLNQQFGANVLTF. In DNA form, the CDR3 reads TGCGCCAGCAGCCTCAATCAGCAGTTTGGGGCCAACGTCCTGACTTTC. This chain links TRBV23-1 with TRBJ2-6; D gene unclear. TRBV23-1 is an ORF, and what it does is uncertain. Trimming left V 6 bases short and J 3 bases short, with 15 bases between. CDR3 length equals 16 residues.

This chain joins TRBV29-1 and TRBJ2-7, with 9 nucleotides matching TRBD2. V shed 6 bases and J 4 bases; nucleotides not matched to a gene: 7. The CDR3 runs 13 residues. Germline V gives CDR1 SQVTM, CDR2 ANQGSEA. CDR3: CSVRPSGAYEQYF. The CDR3 region has the DNA TGCAGCGTGCGCCCTAGCGGGGCGTACGAGCAGTACTTC.

This clonotype was seen a handful of times. The chain has TRBV20-1 and TRBJ2-1, with D possibly matching TRBD2 (7 bases). The germline CDR1 and CDR2 sequences are DFQATT and SNEGSKA (reference sequence). The CDR3 is made up of 15 amino acids. Trimming removed 5 bases from V and 3 bases from J, with 17 bases in between. CDR3 nucleotide sequence: TGCAGTGCTCCGCCCTACGGGGGGCGCTACAATGAGCAGTTCTTC. Translating it yields CSAPPYGGRYNEQFF.

This clonotype has just one count. The chain couples TRBV7-6 to TRBJ2-7; D not certain. CDR1 SGHVS and CDR2 FNYEAQ come from the germline V gene. This CDR3 has 15 amino acids. V was cut by 5 bases and J by 3 bases, with 17 bases left in between. In DNA, the CDR3 is TGTGCCAGCAGCAGTCCCAGGTCCCCAAACTACGAGCAGTACTTC. Residues: CASSSPRSPNYEQYF.

J is TRBJ1-5 and V is TRBV19, with D hard to call. Germline CDR1 is LNHDA and CDR2 is SQIVND (reference sequence). The CDR3 runs to 16 residues. V was trimmed by 6 bases and J by 0 bases, leaving 15 bases between them. The CDR3 sequence: CASRAIGRYSNQPQHF. The CDR3, as DNA: TGTGCCAGTAGGGCTATAGGACGATATAGCAATCAGCCCCAGCATTTT.

At least ten counts were recorded for this clonotype. V gene TRBV7-9 combines with J gene TRBJ1-2; 8 bases match TRBD1. The CDR3 contains 16 residues. Germline V gene data show CDR1 as SEHNR and CDR2 as FQNEAQ (reference sequence). V was clipped by 4 bases and J by 3 bases; unmatched bases: 10. The CDR3 region has the DNA TGTGCCAGCAGCTCGACCCGGACAGGGAGTCACTATGGCTACACCTTC. It encodes CASSSTRTGSHYGYTF.

The V call is TRBV12-3 or TRBV12-4, the J call TRBJ2-5; 9 bases match TRBD1. After removal of 6 bases from V and 5 bases from J, the junction contained 7 bases not matched to a gene. This CDR3 comprises 14 residues. The CDR3 protein is CASRETGGPETQYF. The DNA for the CDR3 is TGTGCCAGCAGGGAGACAGGGGGGCCGGAGACCCAGTACTTC.

The chain carries TRBV5-1 and TRBJ2-3; D assignment may be TRBD1 or TRBD2 (5 bases each). CDR1 is SGHRS and CDR2 is YFSETQ in the germline V gene. CDR3 length: 13 amino acids. The V and J ends lost 7 bases and 6 bases respectively, with 15 bases between them. CDR3 sequence: CASGQMGEDTQYF. CDR3 DNA sequence: TGCGCCAGCGGCCAAATGGGGGAGGATACGCAGTATTTT.

In this sample, this clonotype turned up many times. The J gene is TRBJ1-1, the V gene TRBV7-9; D is perhaps TRBD1 (5 bases). In germline, CDR1 is SEHNR, CDR2 FQNEAQ (reference sequence). The CDR3 is 14 residues long. Deletions cut 0 bases from V and 8 bases from J, with 13 bases between. CDR3 region: CASSLAGGPGEAFF. The CDR3 DNA reads TGTGCCAGCAGCTTAGCGGGGGGTCCAGGAGAAGCTTTCTTT.

V gene TRBV29-1 combines with J gene TRBJ2-7; D gene unclear. Germline V gene data show CDR1 as SQVTM and CDR2 as ANQGSEA. The length of the CDR3 is 15 residues. V was cut by 0 bases and J by 3 bases, with 15 bases left in between. The CDR3 spells CSVEEGRIGYYEQYF. The CDR3 nucleotides are TGCAGCGTTGAAGAGGGTCGAATAGGTTACTACGAGCAGTACTTC.

This chain links TRBV20-1 with TRBJ2-2; D tentatively reads TRBD1 or TRBD2 (5 bases each). There are 12 residues in the CDR3. From germline, CDR1 is DFQATT and CDR2 SNEGSKA (reference sequence). Trimming shortened V by 6 bases and J by 6 bases, and 11 bases separated the two germline ends. CDR3 DNA: TGCAGTGCGTGGGGGTTTGCCGGGGAGCTGTTTTTT. It yields the protein CSAWGFAGELFF.

The chain carries TRBV15 and TRBJ1-4, with D uncertain. Trimming removed 0 bases at V and 0 bases at J, with 5 bases between. The V gene's germline CDR1 is LNHNV and CDR2 YYDKDF (reference sequence). This CDR3 is 15 amino acids long. The CDR3 here is CATSRDFPTNEKLFF. Here the CDR3 DNA reads TGTGCCACCAGCAGAGATTTCCCAACTAATGAAAAACTGTTTTTT.

A few counts support this clonotype. CDR3 residues: CASSITGGSSYEQYF. The CDR3 DNA is TGTGCCAGCAGCATTACAGGGGGATCTTCCTACGAGCAGTACTTC. The chain carries TRBV7-4 and TRBJ2-7; 8 bases are shared with TRBD1. From germline, CDR1 is SGHVT and CDR2 SQSDAQ. Unmatched junction bases numbered 7, after V lost 5 bases and J lost 1 base. There are 15 residues in the CDR3.

This chain connects TRBV19 to TRBJ2-2; D remains unclear. The germline V gene encodes CDR1 LNHDA and CDR2 SQIVND (reference sequence). Trimming cost V 6 bases and J 1 base, with 15 bases left between them. CDR3 length: 16 amino acids. The CDR3 is CASREVVRRNTGELFF. The CDR3 DNA sequence: TGTGCCAGTAGGGAAGTGGTTCGGAGGAACACCGGGGAGCTGTTTTTT.

This clonotype was observed many times. This chain joins TRBV7-6 and TRBJ1-2, with D unclear. Germline V CDR1 and CDR2: SGHVS, FNYEAQ. Trimming stripped 5 bases from V and 1 base from J, with 11 bases between. The CDR3 consists of 14 residues. CDR3 sequence: CASSPFPFNYGYTF. The CDR3 DNA sequence: TGTGCCAGCAGCCCGTTCCCGTTTAACTATGGCTACACCTTC. Together with reference TRBV7-6 and TRBJ1-2, the CDR3 gives the full variable domain: GAGVSQSPRYKVTKRGQDVALRCDPISGHVSLYWYRQALGQGPEFLTYFNYEAQQDKSGLPNDRFSAERPEGSISTLTIQRTEQRDSAMYRCASSPFPFNYGYTFGSGTRLTVV.